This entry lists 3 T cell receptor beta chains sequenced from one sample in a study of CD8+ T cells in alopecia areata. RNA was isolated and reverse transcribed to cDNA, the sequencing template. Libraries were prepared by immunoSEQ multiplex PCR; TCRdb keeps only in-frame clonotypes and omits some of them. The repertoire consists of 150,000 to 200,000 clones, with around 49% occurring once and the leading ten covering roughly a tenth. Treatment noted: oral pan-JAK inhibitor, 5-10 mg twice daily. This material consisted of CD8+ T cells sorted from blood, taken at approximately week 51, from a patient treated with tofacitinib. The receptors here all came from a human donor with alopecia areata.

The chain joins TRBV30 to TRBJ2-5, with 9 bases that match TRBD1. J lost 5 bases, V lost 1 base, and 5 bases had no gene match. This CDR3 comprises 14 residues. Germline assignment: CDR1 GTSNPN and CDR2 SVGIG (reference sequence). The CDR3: CAWSATGGKETQYF. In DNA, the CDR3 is TGTGCCTGGAGTGCTACAGGGGGCAAGGAGACCCAGTACTTC.

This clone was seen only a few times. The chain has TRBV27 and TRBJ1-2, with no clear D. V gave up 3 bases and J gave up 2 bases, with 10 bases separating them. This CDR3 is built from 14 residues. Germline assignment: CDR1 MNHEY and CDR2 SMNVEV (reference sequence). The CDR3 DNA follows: TGTGCCAGCAGTTTGGCAGGAGGAAACTATGGCTACACCTTC. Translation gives CASSLAGGNYGYTF.

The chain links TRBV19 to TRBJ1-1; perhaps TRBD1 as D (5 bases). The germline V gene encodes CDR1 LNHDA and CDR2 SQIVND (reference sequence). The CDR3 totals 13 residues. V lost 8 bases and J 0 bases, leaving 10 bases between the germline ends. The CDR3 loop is CASSQDLNTEAFF. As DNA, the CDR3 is TGTGCCAGTTCACAGGATCTGAACACTGAAGCTTTCTTT.